This TCR beta chain was captured by sequencing in a study of blood T cell repertoires in COVID-19. Background on the study: T cells, B-cell-depleted T cells, or PBMCs provided the cDNA or gDNA that served as material.

TCRdb's table, derived via immunoSEQ multiplex PCR, lists solely in-frame clones and lacks some. The repertoire holds 190,000 or so clones, with roughly 90% as singletons. Germline values: CDR1 SQVTM, CDR2 ANQGSEA. This CDR3 region has 13 residues. The J segment lost 0 bases and the V segment lost 7 bases, leaving 4 bases of the junction unmatched. Remarks on this clone: The sample carries other DNA sequences with the same CDR3.

Sequenced material: peripheral blood. The V gene is TRBV29-1, the J gene TRBJ1-1; 8 positions agree with TRBD1. The source of this sequence is a woman aged 70 to 79 with acute or convalescent COVID-19. The CDR3 reads CSGRQGMNTEAFF. Written as DNA, the CDR3 is TGCAGCGGCAGACAGGGGATGAACACTGAAGCTTTCTTT.